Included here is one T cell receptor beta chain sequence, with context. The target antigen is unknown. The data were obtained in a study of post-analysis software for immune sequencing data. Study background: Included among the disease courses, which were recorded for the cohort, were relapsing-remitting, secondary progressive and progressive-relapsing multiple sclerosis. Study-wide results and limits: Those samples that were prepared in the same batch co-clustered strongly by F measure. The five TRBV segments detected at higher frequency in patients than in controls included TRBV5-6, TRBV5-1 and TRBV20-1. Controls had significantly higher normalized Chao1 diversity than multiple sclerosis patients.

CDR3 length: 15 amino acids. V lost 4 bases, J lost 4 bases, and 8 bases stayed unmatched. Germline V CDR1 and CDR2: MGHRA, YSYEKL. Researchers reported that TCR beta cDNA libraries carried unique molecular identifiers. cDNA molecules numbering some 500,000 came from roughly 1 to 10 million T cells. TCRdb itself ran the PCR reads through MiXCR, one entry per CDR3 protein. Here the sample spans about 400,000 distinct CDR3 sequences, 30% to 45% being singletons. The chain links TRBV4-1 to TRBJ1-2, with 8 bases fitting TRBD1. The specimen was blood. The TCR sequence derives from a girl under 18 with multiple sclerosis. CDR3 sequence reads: CASSPWTGRAYGYTF. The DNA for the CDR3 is TGCGCCAGCAGCCCCTGGACAGGGAGGGCCTATGGCTACACCTTC.